The 20 T cell receptor beta chains below all came from one sample that was sequenced in a study of T-cell memory formation after mild COVID-19. TCRdb reprocessed the 5' RACE reads via MiXCR and lists one record per CDR3 protein. The profile shows a few hundred thousand distinct CDR3 sequences, 13% to 15% of them singletons. The source material was PBMCs or a T cell subset sorted from them (not recorded which). Receptors originate from a man between 18 and 35 years old who had mild COVID-19 (a few samples of this study predate the infection). Cell type and time point are not known.

This clonotype was seen a handful of times. The chain recombines TRBV7-8 with TRBJ2-3; D not resolved. There are 11 residues in the CDR3. The V end was cut by 5 bases, the J end by 6 bases, with 6 bases between. The germline gives CDR1 SGHVS, CDR2 FQNEAQ. CDR3 in amino acids: CASSAYDTQYF. The CDR3 coding sequence is TGTGCCAGCAGCGCGTACGATACGCAGTATTTT.

The chain combines TRBV29-1 with TRBJ2-3, with TRBD2 as a possible D gene (5 bases). The CDR3 length is 13 residues. Trimming removed 4 bases from V and 4 bases from J, with 12 bases in between. Germline CDR1 and CDR2: SQVTM and ANQGSEA. The CDR3 bases are TGCAGCGTTGTCGCGGGCATCTCAGATACGCAGTATTTT. Translated, it gives CSVVAGISDTQYF.

This clonotype was counted ten times or more. The chain uses TRBV7-6 and TRBJ2-3; no firm D call. The CDR3 is 14 amino acids. Germline CDR1 is SGHVS and CDR2 is FNYEAQ. Trimming pared 2 bases from V and 4 bases from J, leaving 10 bases between. The CDR3 nucleotides are TGTGCCAGCAGCTTACGCGGCTCCTCAGATACGCAGTATTTT. Protein: CASSLRGSSDTQYF.

The sample holds many counts of this clonotype. The V gene is TRBV4-3, the J gene TRBJ2-3; no firm D call. Germline V gene sequence: CDR1 LGHNA, CDR2 YSLEER. Between the trimmed V and J ends, which lost 0 bases and 3 bases, there was a span of 1 base. The CDR3 length is 12 residues. The CDR3 DNA sequence: TGCGCCAGCAGCCAAGAGACAGATACGCAGTATTTT. Protein: CASSQETDTQYF.

V usage is TRBV5-6 and J usage is TRBJ1-6, with D possibly matching TRBD1 (5 bases). This CDR3 contains 15 residues. V lost 4 bases and J 6 bases, leaving 14 bases between the germline ends. Germline CDR1 reads SGHDT; CDR2 reads YYEEEE. The CDR3 region is CASSPLRGVNSPLHF. The DNA for the CDR3 is TGTGCCAGCAGCCCCCTCCGGGGGGTTAATTCACCCCTCCACTTT.

This clonotype was counted a few times. The chain has TRBV27 and TRBJ2-3; D gene ambiguous. Deletions cut 2 bases from V and 1 base from J, with 7 bases between. This CDR3 spans 14 amino acids. Germline V gene lookup returns CDR1 MNHEY and CDR2 SMNVEV (reference sequence). The CDR3 sequence is CASSLAWGTDTQYF. CDR3 bases: TGTGCCAGCAGTTTAGCTTGGGGCACAGATACGCAGTATTTT.

This clonotype occurred a few times. V gene TRBV29-1 combines with J gene TRBJ1-1; maybe TRBD1 (5 bases). Germline V lookup: CDR1 SQVTM, CDR2 ANQGSEA. Trimming removed 7 bases from V and 0 bases from J, with 9 bases in between. The CDR3 extends over 12 amino acids. The CDR3 bases are TGCAGCGCACAGGACCTGAACACTGAAGCTTTCTTT. The encoded protein is CSAQDLNTEAFF.

The gene calls are TRBV7-6 and TRBJ2-2; TRBD1 is a possible D gene (5 bases). The CDR3 consists of 16 residues. Trimming stripped 5 bases from V and 6 bases from J, with 19 bases between. The germline V gene has CDR1 SGHVS and CDR2 FNYEAQ. The CDR3 loop is CASSRGQSLAPGELFF. The CDR3 DNA sequence: TGTGCCAGCAGCAGAGGACAATCCCTGGCCCCCGGGGAGCTGTTTTTT.

The CDR3 DNA is TGTGCCACCAGTGCCCCAAATGAGCAGTTCTTC. Its protein is CATSAPNEQFF. The chain links TRBV24-1 to TRBJ2-1; D unresolved. V lost 5 bases and J lost 7, with 5 bases in between. Germline-derived CDR1 and CDR2 are KGHDR and SFDVKD. This CDR3 contains 11 residues.

This clonotype occurred a few times. CDR3 loop: CASSDSGEYYGYTF. CDR3 nucleotides: TGTGCCAGCAGTGACTCTGGGGAGTACTATGGCTACACCTTC. This chain connects TRBV6-4 to TRBJ1-2; D is uncertain. Germline-derived CDR1 and CDR2 are MRHNA and SNTAGT. The CDR3 totals 14 residues. V was pared by 0 bases and J by 3 bases, with 8 bases between.

This chain connects TRBV18 to TRBJ2-7, with TRBD2 matching 10 bases. Germline trimming cut 2 bases from V and 2 bases from J; bases unmatched to any gene: 12. CDR1 and CDR2 from the germline V gene are KGHSH and LQKENI. The CDR3 totals 18 residues. The CDR3 sequence is CASSPFPGLAPSAYEQYF. The DNA of the CDR3 is TGTGCCAGCTCACCATTTCCGGGACTAGCGCCCAGCGCCTACGAGCAGTACTTC.

This clonotype has a handful of counts. The chain employs TRBV4-3 and TRBJ2-4; D is undetermined. From germline, CDR1 is LGHNA and CDR2 YSLEER. The length of the CDR3 is 16 residues. V shed 0 bases and J shed 0 bases, with 9 bases lying between them. CDR3: CASSQDRCGAKNIQYF. In DNA form, the CDR3 reads TGCGCCAGCAGCCAAGATCGGTGCGGAGCCAAAAACATTCAGTACTTC.

This clonotype was observed many times. This CDR3 is CASSLEGSETQYF. Here the CDR3 DNA reads TGCGCCAGCAGCTTGGAGGGCAGCGAGACCCAGTACTTC. The chain employs TRBV5-1 and TRBJ2-5; D unresolved. CDR3 length: 13 amino acids. The germline V gene encodes CDR1 SGHRS and CDR2 YFSETQ. Trimming pared 0 bases from V and 5 bases from J, leaving 8 bases between.

The rearrangement uses TRBV24-1 and TRBJ2-3; D unclear. The CDR3 sequence is 14 residues long. Deletions cut 2 bases from V and 0 bases from J, with 5 bases between. Germline V lookup: CDR1 KGHDR, CDR2 SFDVKD. The CDR3 sequence: CATSDSQSTDTQYF. CDR3 DNA: TGTGCCACCAGTGATTCGCAAAGCACAGATACGCAGTATTTT.

This clonotype showed up many times. This chain uses TRBV4-1 with TRBJ2-5; D not resolved. The V end lost 0 bases, the J end lost 4 bases, and 15 bases lay between the germline ends. The CDR3 has 16 amino acids. Looked up from germline, CDR1 is MGHRA and CDR2 is YSYEKL. In DNA form, the CDR3 reads TGCGCCAGCAGCCAAGAAGGAGCAGGCCAGTTAGAGACCCAGTACTTC. It translates to CASSQEGAGQLETQYF.

V is TRBV5-4 and J is TRBJ2-1; maybe TRBD2 (5 bases). Germline CDR1 is SGHNT and CDR2 is YYREEE (reference sequence). The CDR3 runs to 15 residues. V lost 7 bases, J lost 7 bases, and 21 bases lay in between. The CDR3, as DNA: TGTGCCAGCGGGGAGAGGTCCTTCGTGGGTAATGAGCAGTTCTTC. This gives the protein CASGERSFVGNEQFF.

This clonotype occurred a few times. J is TRBJ2-4 and V is TRBV6-5; D is possibly TRBD1 (7 bases). The ends were cut back, 6 bases at V and 15 bases at J, with 21 bases in the middle. Per germline, CDR1 MNHEY and CDR2 SVGAGI. The CDR3 consists of 13 residues. The CDR3 DNA sequence: TGTGCCAGCAGCGTTCGACAGGGAGGATTCTGGTACTTC. Protein sequence: CASSVRQGGFWYF.

The rearrangement joins TRBV6-2 or TRBV6-3 to TRBJ2-1; 8 nucleotides line up with TRBD2. The length of the CDR3 is 15 residues. Germline CDR1 reads MNHEY; CDR2 reads SVGEGT. The V and J ends lost 4 bases and 7 bases, in that order; junction bases with no gene match: 9. The CDR3, as DNA: TGTGCCAGCAGTTCGGAGGGGGGACTAGGGAATGAGCAGTTCTTC. Its translation: CASSSEGGLGNEQFF.

To note about this clonotype: A much larger clone lies a single base off, so this may be a read error. This chain's CDR3 is CASSFHNLVLANNEQFF. CDR3 coding DNA: TGTGCCAGCAGTTTCCATAACCTCGTACTAGCGAACAATGAGCAGTTCTTC. The chain joins TRBV6-2 or TRBV6-3 to TRBJ2-1; 7 bases are shared with TRBD2. Trimming took 4 bases from V and 5 from J; bases not matched to a gene: 14. This CDR3 is 17 amino acids long. Per germline, CDR1 MNHEY and CDR2 SVGEGT.

V gene TRBV18 combines with J gene TRBJ2-7, with 9 bases aligning to TRBD1. This CDR3 spans 15 amino acids. V shed 5 bases and J 3 bases; nucleotides not matched to a gene: 8. Germline-derived CDR1 and CDR2 are KGHSH and LQKENI. The CDR3 protein is CASSDTGGPVYEQYV. The CDR3 bases are TGTGCCAGCTCAGATACAGGGGGCCCGGTCTACGAGCAGTACGTC.